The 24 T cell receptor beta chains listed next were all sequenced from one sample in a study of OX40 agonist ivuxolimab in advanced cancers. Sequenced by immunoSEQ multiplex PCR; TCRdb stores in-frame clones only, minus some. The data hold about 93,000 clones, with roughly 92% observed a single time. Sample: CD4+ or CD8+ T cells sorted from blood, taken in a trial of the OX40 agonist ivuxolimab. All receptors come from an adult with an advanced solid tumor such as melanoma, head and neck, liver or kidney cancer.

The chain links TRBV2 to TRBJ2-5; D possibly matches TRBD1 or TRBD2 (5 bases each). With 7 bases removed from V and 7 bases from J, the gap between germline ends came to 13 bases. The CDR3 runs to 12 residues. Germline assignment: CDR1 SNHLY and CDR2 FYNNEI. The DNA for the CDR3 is TGTGCCAGCATTCAGGCGAGGGGGACCCAGTACTTC. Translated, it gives CASIQARGTQYF.

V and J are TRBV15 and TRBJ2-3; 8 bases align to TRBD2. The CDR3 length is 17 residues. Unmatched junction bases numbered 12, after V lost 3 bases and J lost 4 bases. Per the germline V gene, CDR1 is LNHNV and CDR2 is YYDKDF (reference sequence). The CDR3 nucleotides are TGTGCCACCAGCAGTATGGGGGGGGGACTAGTGGCAGATACGCAGTATTTT. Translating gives CATSSMGGGLVADTQYF.

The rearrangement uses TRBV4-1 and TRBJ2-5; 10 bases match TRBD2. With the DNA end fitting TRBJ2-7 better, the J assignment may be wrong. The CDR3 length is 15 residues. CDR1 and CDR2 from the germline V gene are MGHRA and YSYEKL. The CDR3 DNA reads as TGCGCCAGCAGCCAATTAGCGGGAGGAACCTACGAGCAGTACTTC. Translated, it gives CASSQLAGGTYEQYF.

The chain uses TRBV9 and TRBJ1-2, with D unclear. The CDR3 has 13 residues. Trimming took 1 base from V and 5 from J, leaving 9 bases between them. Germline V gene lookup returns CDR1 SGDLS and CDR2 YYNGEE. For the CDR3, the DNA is TGTGCCAGCAGCGTAACTCTTACATATGGCTACACCTTC. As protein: CASSVTLTYGYTF.

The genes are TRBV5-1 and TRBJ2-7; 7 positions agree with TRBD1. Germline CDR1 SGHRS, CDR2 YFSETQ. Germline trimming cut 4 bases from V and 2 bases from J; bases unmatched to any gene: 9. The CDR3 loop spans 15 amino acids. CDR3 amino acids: CASSPTDRDAYEQYF. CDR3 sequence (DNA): TGCGCCAGCAGCCCTACTGACAGGGACGCCTACGAGCAGTACTTC.

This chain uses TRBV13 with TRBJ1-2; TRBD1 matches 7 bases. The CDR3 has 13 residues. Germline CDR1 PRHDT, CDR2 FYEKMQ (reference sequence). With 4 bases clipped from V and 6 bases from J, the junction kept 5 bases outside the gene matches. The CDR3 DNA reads TGTGCCAGCAGCTCAAGACAGGGCCATGGCTACACCTTC. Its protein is CASSSRQGHGYTF.

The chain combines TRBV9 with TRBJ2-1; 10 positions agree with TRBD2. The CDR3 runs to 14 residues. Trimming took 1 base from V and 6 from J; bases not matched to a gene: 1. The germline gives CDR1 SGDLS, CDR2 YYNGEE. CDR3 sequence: CASSVSGGVNEQFF. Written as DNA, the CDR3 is TGTGCCAGCAGCGTAAGCGGGGGGGTCAATGAGCAGTTCTTC.

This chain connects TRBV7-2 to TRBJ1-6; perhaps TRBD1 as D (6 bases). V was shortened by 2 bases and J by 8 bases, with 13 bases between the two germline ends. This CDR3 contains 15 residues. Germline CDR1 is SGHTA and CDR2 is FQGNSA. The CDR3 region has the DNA TGTGCCAGCAGCTTAAAAGGATCAGGGGATTCACCCCTCCACTTT. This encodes CASSLKGSGDSPLHF.

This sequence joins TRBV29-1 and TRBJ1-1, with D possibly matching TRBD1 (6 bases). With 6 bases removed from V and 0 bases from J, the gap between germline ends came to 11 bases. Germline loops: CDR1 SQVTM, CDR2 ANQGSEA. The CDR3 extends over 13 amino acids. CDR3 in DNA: TGCAGCGTCGAGACAGGCCTGAACACTGAAGCTTTCTTT. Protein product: CSVETGLNTEAFF.

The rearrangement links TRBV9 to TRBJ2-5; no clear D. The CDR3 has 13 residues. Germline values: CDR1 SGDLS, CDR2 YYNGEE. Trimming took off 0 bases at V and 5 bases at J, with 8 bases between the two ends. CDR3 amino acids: CASSVAGPETQYF. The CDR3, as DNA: TGTGCCAGCAGCGTAGCCGGACCCGAGACCCAGTACTTC.

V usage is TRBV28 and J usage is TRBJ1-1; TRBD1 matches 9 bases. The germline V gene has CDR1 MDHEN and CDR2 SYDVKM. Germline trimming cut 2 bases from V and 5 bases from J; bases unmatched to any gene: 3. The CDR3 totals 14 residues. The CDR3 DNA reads TGTGCCAGCAGTTTAATGACAGGGGGAACTGAAGCTTTCTTT. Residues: CASSLMTGGTEAFF.

The CDR3 region is CASSQDLGGAFTDTQYF. CDR3 nucleotide sequence: TGTGCCAGCTCGCAGGACCTCGGGGGGGCCTTCACAGATACGCAGTATTTT. The rearrangement links TRBV18 to TRBJ2-3; 8 bases agree with TRBD2. The CDR3 has 17 residues. Germline V gene lookup returns CDR1 KGHSH and CDR2 LQKENI. J gave up 2 bases and V 6 bases, and 13 bases lay outside the gene matches. The whole variable domain, filled in from reference TRBV18 and TRBJ2-3, reads NAGVMQNPRHLVRRRGQEARLRCSPMKGHSHVYWYRQLPEEGLKFMVYLQKENIIDESGMPKERFSAEFPKEGPSILRIQQVVRGDSAAYFCASSQDLGGAFTDTQYFGPGTRLTVL.

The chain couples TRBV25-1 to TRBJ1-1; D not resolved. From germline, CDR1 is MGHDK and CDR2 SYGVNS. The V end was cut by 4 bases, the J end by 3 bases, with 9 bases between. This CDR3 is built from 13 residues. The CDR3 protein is CASSVGAYTEAFF. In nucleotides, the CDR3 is TGTGCCAGCAGTGTTGGAGCCTACACTGAAGCTTTCTTT.

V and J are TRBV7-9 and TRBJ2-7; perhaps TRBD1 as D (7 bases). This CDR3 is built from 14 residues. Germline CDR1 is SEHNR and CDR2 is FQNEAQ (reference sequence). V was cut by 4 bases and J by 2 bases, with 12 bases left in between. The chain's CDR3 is CASSSGDSPYEQYF. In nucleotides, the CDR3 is TGTGCCAGCAGCTCGGGGGACAGTCCCTACGAGCAGTACTTC.

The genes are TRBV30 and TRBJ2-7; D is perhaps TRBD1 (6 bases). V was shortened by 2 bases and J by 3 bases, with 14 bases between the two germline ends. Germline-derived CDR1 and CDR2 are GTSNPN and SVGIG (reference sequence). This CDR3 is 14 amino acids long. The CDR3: CAWSRVGRGYEQYF. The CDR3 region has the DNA TGTGCCTGGAGTAGGGTCGGCAGGGGCTACGAGCAGTACTTC.

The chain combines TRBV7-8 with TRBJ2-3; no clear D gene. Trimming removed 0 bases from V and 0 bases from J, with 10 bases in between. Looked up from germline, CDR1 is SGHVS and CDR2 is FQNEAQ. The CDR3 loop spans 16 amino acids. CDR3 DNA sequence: TGTGCCAGCAGCTTAGCGAAGGGTTCTAGCACAGATACGCAGTATTTT. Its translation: CASSLAKGSSTDTQYF.

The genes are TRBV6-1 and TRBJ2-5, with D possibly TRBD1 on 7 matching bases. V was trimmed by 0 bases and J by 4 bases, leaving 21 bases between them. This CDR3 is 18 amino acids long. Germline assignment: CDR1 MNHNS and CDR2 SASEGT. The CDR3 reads CASSEAVLRGDFSETQYF. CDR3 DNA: TGTGCCAGCAGTGAAGCGGTCCTCAGGGGGGATTTTTCAGAGACCCAGTACTTC.

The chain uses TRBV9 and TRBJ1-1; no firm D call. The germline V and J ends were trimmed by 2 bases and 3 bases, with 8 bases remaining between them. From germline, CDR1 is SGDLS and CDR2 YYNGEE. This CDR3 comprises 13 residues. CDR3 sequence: CASSVGIYTEAFF. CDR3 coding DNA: TGTGCCAGCAGCGTGGGAATTTACACTGAAGCTTTCTTT.

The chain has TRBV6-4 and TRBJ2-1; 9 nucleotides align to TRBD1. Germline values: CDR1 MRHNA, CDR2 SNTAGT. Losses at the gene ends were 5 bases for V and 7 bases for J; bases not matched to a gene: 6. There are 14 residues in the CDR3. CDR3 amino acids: CASSTGGWGNEQFF. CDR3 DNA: TGTGCCAGCAGTACAGGGGGCTGGGGAAATGAGCAGTTCTTC.

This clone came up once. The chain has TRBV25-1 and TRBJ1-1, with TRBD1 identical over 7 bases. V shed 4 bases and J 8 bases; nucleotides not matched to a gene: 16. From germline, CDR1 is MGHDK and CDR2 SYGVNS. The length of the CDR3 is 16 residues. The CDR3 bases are TGTGCCAGCAGTGGACAGGGTGGTGGAGTTGGTGGCGAAGCTTTCTTT. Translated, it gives CASSGQGGGVGGEAFF.

The CDR3 protein is CASSPSGAGGELFF. Written as DNA, the CDR3 is TGTGCCAGCAGCCCTAGCGGGGCGGGCGGGGAGCTGTTTTTT. The J gene is TRBJ2-2, the V gene TRBV14, with 9 bases lining up with TRBD2. J was trimmed by 7 bases and V by 4 bases; bases with no gene match: 4. This CDR3 has 14 residues. Germline V gene data show CDR1 as SGHDN and CDR2 as FVKESK.

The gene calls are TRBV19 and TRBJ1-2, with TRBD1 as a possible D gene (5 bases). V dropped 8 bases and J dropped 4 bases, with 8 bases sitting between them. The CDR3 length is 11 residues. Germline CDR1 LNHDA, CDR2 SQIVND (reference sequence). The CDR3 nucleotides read TGTGCCAGTGGTGGGGGCTATGGCTACACCTTC. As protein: CASGGGYGYTF.

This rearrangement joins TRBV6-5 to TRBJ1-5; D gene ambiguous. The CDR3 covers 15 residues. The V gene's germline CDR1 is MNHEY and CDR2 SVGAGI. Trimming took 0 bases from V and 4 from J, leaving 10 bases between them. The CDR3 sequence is CASSYSSGANQPQHF. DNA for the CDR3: TGTGCCAGCAGTTACTCCTCGGGCGCGAATCAGCCCCAGCATTTT.

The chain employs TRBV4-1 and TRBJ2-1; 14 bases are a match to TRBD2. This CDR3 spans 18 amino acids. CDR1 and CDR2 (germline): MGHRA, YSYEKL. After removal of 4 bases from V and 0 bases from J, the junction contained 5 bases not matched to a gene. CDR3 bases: TGCGCCAGCAGCCCCTGGGGACTAGCGGGAGTCTCCTACAATGAGCAGTTCTTC. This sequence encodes CASSPWGLAGVSYNEQFF.